The 5 T cell receptor beta chains below were found in one sample sequenced in a study of cytomegalovirus exposure and HLA in healthy donors. This PCR relied on a set of 60 Vbeta primers and 13 Jbeta primers. The table came from immunoSEQ multiplex PCR; TCRdb's copy has only in-frame clones and leaves some out. The repertoire consists of 140,000 to 150,000 clones, with approximately 80% occurring once and the leading ten covering 1.5% to 2%. The sample consisted of PBMCs. These receptors were collected from a woman aged 40 to 55 in good health and CMV-seronegative.

This chain links TRBV7-7 with TRBJ2-1, with a weak D call TRBD1 (5 bases). The CDR3 length is 14 residues. Germline-derived CDR1 and CDR2 are SSHAT and FNYEAQ (reference sequence). V lost 5 bases and J 9 bases, leaving 17 bases between the germline ends. The CDR3 loop reads CASSLRPHQGEQFF. The CDR3 DNA reads TGTGCCAGCAGCCTCCGACCACATCAGGGTGAGCAGTTCTTC.

This clone came up once. The DNA for the CDR3 is TGTGCCAGCTCACCAAGTAGGACAGAAAATGAAAAACTGTTTTTT. Its protein is CASSPSRTENEKLFF. This chain connects TRBV18 to TRBJ1-4; tentatively, D is TRBD1 (6 bases). V lost 2 bases and J 5 bases, leaving 12 bases between the germline ends. CDR1 is KGHSH, CDR2 LQKENI, per germline. The CDR3 loop spans 15 amino acids.

The genes are TRBV7-2 and TRBJ1-2; 9 bases line up with TRBD1. J gave up 8 bases and V 4 bases, and 5 bases lay outside the gene matches. The CDR3 loop spans 13 amino acids. CDR1 is SGHTA and CDR2 is FQGNSA in the germline V gene. The CDR3 region has the DNA TGTGCCAGCAGCTCCGGACAGGGGATCGGCTACACCTTC. Its protein is CASSSGQGIGYTF.

V and J are TRBV4-2 and TRBJ2-7, with 13 bases aligning to TRBD2. Losses at the gene ends were 2 bases for V and 0 bases for J; bases not matched to a gene: 4. The germline V gene encodes CDR1 LGHNA and CDR2 YNFKEQ. This CDR3 contains 17 residues. The CDR3 nucleotides are TGTGCCAGCAGCCAAACTAGCGGGGGGGTAGGCTCCTACGAGCAGTACTTC. Translated: CASSQTSGGVGSYEQYF.

V usage is TRBV11-3 and J usage is TRBJ2-3; 9 positions match TRBD2. CDR1 and CDR2 (germline): SGHNT, YENEEA. The CDR3 consists of 14 residues. V trimming: 3 bases; J trimming: 3 bases; junction bases outside the gene matches: 1. CDR3 in amino acids: CASSLTSGTDTQYF. The CDR3 region has the DNA TGTGCCAGCAGCTTGACTAGCGGTACAGATACGCAGTATTTT.